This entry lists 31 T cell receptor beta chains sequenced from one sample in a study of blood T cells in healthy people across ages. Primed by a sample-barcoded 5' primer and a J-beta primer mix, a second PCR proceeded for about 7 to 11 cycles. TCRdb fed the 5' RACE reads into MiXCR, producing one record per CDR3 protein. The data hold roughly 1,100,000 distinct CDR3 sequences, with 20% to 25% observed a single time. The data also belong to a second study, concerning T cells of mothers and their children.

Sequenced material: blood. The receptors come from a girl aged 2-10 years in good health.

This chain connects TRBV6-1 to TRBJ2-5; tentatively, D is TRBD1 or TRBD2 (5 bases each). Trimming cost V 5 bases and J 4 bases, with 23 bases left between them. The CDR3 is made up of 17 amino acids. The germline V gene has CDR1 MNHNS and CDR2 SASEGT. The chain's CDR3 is CASSPLYRDGPGETQYF. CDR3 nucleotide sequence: TGTGCCAGCAGTCCACTCTACCGGGACGGACCAGGAGAGACCCAGTACTTC.

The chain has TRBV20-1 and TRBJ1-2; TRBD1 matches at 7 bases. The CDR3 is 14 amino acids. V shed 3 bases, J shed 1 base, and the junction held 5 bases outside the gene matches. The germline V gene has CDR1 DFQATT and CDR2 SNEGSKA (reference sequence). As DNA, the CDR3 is TGCAGTGCTAGCGCGGGACAGAATAACTATGGCTACACCTTC. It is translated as CSASAGQNNYGYTF.

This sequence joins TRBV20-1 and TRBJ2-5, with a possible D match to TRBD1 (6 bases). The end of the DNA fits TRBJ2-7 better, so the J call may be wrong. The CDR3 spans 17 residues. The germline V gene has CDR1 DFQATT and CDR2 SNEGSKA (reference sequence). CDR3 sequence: CSARDIKGTKGPSEQYF. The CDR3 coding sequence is TGCAGTGCTAGAGACATCAAAGGGACAAAGGGGCCAAGCGAGCAGTACTTC.

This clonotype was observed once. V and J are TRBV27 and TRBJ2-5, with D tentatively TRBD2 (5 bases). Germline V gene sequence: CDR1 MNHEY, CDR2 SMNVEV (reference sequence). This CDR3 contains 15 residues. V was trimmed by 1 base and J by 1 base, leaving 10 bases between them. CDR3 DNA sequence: TGTGCCAGCAGTTTATGGCCGGGAACCCAAGAGACCCAGTACTTC. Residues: CASSLWPGTQETQYF.

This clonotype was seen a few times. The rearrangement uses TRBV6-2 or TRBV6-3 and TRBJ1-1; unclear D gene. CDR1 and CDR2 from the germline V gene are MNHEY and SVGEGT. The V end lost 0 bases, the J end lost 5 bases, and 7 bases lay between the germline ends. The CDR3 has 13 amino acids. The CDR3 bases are TGTGCCAGCAGTTACTCAGCGGAAACTGAAGCTTTCTTT. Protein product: CASSYSAETEAFF.

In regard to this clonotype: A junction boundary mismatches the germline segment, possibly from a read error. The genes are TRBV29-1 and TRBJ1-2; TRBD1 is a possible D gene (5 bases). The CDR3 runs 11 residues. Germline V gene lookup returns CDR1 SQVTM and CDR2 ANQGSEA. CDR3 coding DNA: TGCAGCGTCAAAGGGGACTATGGCCACACCTTC. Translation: CSVKGDYGHTF.

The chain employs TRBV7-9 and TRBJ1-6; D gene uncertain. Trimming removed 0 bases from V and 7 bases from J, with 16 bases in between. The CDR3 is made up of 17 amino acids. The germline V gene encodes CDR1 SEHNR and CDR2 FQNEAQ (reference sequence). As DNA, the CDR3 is TGTGCCAGCAGCTTAGCTTGGGAAGGGCAGGCGAATTCACCCCTCCACTTT. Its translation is CASSLAWEGQANSPLHF.

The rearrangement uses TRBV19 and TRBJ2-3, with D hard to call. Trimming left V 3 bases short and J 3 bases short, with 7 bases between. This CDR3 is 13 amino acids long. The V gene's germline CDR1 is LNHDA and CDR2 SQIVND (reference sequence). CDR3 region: CASSIVETDTQYF. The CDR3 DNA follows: TGTGCCAGTAGTATTGTGGAGACAGATACGCAGTATTTT.

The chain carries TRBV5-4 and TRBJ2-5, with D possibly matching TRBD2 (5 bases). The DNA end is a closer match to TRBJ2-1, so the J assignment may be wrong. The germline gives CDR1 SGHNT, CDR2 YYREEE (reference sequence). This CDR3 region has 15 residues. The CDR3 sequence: CASSRVEEIRVHQFF. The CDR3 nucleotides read TGTGCCAGCAGCCGCGTGGAGGAAATTCGGGTCCATCAGTTCTTC.

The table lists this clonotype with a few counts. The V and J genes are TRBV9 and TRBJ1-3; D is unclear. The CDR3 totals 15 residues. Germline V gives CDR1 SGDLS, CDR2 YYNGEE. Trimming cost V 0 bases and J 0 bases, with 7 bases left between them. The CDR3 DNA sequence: TGTGCCAGCAGCGTAGATGAGTTCTCTGGAAACACCATATATTTT. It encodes CASSVDEFSGNTIYF.

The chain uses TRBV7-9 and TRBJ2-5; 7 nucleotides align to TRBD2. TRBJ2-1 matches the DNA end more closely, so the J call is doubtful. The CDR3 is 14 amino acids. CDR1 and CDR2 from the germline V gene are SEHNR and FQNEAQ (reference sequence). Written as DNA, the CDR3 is TGTGCCAGCGGCCTAGCGGTTTCCTACAATGAGCAGTTCTTC. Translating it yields CASGLAVSYNEQFF.

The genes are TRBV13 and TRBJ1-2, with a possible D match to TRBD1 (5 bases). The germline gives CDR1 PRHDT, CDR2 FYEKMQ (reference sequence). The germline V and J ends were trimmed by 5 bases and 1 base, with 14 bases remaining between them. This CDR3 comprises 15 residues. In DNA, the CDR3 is TGTGCCAGCAGCGTCTACAGGCTCCTTAACTATGGCTACACCTTC. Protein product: CASSVYRLLNYGYTF. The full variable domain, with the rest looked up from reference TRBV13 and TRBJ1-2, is AAGVIQSPRHLIKEKRETATLKCYPIPRHDTVYWYQQGPGQDPQFLISFYEKMQSDKGSIPDRFSAQQFSDYHSELNMSSLELGDSALYFCASSVYRLLNYGYTFGSGTRLTVV.

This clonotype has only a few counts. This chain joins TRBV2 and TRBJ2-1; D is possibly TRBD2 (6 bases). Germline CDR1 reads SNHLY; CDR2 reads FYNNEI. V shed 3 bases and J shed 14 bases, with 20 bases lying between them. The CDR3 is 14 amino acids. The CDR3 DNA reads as TGTGCCAGCAGTGAGGGCGGGGCTGCGTTTCCGAAGTTCTTC. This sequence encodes CASSEGGAAFPKFF.

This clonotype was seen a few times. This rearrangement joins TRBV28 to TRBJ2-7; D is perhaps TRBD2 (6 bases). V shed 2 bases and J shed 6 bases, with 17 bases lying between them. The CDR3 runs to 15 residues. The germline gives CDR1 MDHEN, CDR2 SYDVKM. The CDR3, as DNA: TGTGCCAGCAGTTTACCCCTCTTGGGGGGTGGCGAGCAGTACTTC. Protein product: CASSLPLLGGGEQYF.

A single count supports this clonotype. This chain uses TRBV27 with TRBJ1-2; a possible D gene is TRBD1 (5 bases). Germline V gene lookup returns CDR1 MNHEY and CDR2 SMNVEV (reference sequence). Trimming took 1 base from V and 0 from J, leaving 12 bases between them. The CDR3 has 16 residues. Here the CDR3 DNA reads TGTGCCAGCAGTTTATTTTTCGGGGGAGCTAACTATGGCTACACCTTC. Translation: CASSLFFGGANYGYTF.

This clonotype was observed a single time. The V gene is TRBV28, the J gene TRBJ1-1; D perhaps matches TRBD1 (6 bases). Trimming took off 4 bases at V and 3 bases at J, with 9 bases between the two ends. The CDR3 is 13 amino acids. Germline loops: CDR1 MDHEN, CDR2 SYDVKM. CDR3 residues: CASSYTGYTEAFF. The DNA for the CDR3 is TGTGCCAGCAGTTATACAGGGTACACTGAAGCTTTCTTT.

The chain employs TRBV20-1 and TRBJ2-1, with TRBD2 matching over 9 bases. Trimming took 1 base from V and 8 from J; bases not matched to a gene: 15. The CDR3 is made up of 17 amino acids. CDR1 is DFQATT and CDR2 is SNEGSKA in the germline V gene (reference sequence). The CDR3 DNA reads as TGCAGTGCTAGAGCTCCCTTGAGGACTAGCGTCCGGCATGAGCAGTTCTTC. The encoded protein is CSARAPLRTSVRHEQFF.

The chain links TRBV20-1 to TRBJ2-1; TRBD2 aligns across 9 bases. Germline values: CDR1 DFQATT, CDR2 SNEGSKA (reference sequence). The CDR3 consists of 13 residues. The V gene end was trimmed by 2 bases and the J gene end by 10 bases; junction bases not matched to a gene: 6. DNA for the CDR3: TGCAGTGCTAGATTAGCGGGAGTCGTGGAGCAGTTCTTC. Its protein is CSARLAGVVEQFF.

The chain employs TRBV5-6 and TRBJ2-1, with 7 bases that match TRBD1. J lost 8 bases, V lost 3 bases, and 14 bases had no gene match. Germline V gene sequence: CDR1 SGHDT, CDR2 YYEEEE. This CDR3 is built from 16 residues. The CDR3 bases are TGTGCCAGCAGCTGGGGCGTACAGGGGATCATGCATGAGCAGTTCTTC. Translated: CASSWGVQGIMHEQFF.

DNA of the CDR3: TGCAGTATACAGGGTAGCCACTATGGCTACACCTTC. It specifies CSIQGSHYGYTF. The gene calls are TRBV20-1 and TRBJ1-2; maybe TRBD1 (6 bases). This CDR3 is built from 12 residues. Germline CDR1 and CDR2: DFQATT and SNEGSKA (reference sequence). Trimming removed 8 bases from V and 3 bases from J, with 13 bases in between.

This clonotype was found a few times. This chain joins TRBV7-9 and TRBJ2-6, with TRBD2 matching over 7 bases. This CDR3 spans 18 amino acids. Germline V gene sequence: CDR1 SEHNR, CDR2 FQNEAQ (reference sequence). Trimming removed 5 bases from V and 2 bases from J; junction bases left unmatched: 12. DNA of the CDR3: TGTGCCAGCAGCCTAAGGAGGGAGGGCCTCCCTGGGGCCAACGTCCTGACTTTC. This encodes CASSLRREGLPGANVLTF.

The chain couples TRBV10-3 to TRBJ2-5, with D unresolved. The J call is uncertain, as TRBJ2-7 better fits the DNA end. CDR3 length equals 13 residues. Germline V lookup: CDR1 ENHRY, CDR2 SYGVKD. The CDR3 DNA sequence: TGTGCCATCAGTGAGCACAAGTCCTACGAGCAGTACTTC. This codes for CAISEHKSYEQYF.

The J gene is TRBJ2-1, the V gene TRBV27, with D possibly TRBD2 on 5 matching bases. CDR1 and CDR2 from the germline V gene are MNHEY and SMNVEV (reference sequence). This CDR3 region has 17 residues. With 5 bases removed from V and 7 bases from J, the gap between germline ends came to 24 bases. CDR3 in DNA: TGTGCCAGCAGTCTGGATCCCACAAAATCTAGCTTGAATGAGCAGTTCTTC. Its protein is CASSLDPTKSSLNEQFF.

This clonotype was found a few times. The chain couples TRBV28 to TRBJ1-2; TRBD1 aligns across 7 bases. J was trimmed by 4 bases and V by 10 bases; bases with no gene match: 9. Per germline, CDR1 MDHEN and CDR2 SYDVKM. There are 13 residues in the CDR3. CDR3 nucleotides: TGTGCCATCGGTGGACAGGAGCCCTATGGCTACACCTTC. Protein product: CAIGGQEPYGYTF.

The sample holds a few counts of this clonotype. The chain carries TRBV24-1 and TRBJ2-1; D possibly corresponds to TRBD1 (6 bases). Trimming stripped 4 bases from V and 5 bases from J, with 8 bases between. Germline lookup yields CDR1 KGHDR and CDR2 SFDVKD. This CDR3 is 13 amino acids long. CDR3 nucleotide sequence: TGTGCCACCAGTGACCACAGGGACAATGAGCAGTTCTTC. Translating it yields CATSDHRDNEQFF.

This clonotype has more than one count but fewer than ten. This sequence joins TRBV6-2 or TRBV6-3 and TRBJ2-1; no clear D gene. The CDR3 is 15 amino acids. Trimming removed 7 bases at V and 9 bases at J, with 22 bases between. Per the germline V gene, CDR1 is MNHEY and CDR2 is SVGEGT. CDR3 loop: CASTPVPPTPGEQFF. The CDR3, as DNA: TGTGCCAGCACTCCGGTCCCCCCAACCCCCGGTGAGCAGTTCTTC.

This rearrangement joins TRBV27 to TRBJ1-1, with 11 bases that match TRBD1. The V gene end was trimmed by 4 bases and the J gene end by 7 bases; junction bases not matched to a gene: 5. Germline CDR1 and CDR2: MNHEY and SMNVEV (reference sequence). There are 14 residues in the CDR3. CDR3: CASSSGTGGGEAFF. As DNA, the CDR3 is TGTGCCAGCAGTTCCGGGACAGGGGGGGGTGAAGCTTTCTTT.

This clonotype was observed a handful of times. DNA for the CDR3: TGCAGCGTGGCCAGGACAGGGGGCATAGAGACCCAGTACTTC. It codes for CSVARTGGIETQYF. The rearrangement uses TRBV29-1 and TRBJ2-5; the match to TRBD1 covers 11 bases. The length of the CDR3 is 14 residues. The V gene end was trimmed by 6 bases and the J gene end by 4 bases; junction bases not matched to a gene: 7. Germline assignment: CDR1 SQVTM and CDR2 ANQGSEA.

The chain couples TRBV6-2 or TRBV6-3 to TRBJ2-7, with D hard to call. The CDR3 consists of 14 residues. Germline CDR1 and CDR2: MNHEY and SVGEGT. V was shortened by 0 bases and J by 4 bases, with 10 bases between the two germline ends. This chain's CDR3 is CASSYSKAGYEQYF. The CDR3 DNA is TGTGCCAGCAGTTACTCGAAGGCCGGGTACGAGCAGTACTTC.

CDR3 sequence (DNA): TGTGCCAGCAGTTACTCGAAGATAGGGACTCAAAACCCACTCATGGACATTCAGTACTTC. Translating it yields CASSYSKIGTQNPLMDIQYF. The V gene is TRBV6-5, the J gene TRBJ2-4; D possibly corresponds to TRBD2 (6 bases). V was trimmed by 0 bases and J by 8 bases, leaving 29 bases between them. CDR3 length equals 20 residues. CDR1 is MNHEY and CDR2 is SVGAGI in the germline V gene.

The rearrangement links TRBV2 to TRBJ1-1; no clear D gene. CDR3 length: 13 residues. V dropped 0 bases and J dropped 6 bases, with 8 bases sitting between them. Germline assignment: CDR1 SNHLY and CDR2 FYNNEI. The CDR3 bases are TGTGCCAGCAGTGAAGCTCGTAGCCCTGAAGCTTTCTTT. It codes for CASSEARSPEAFF.